Included here is one T cell receptor (beta chain) sequence, with context. Its antigen is unidentified. TCRdb keeps only in-frame clones here, not all; method: immunoSEQ multiplex PCR. The data contain 100,000 to 150,000 clones, around 90% of them singletons. This sample is part of a study of T cell responses to AZD1222 COVID-19 vaccine. Study conclusions and caveats: A reported finding is that nearly half of spike-specific TCRs target unmutated variant regions. Clonal diversity may have been underestimated, and the donors were mostly white British, with more females than males. Across spike, vaccine-associated CD4 TCRs were found, dominant at 160-218 and 743-854. Once two AZD1222 doses were given, Spike-specific TCR breadth and depth went up.

Germline V gene sequence: CDR1 KGHSH, CDR2 LQKENI. The CDR3 extends over 16 amino acids. J gave up 1 base and V 4 bases, and 2 bases lay outside the gene matches. This receptor was obtained from an adult in good health. The sequencing used peripheral blood, collected on day 0 of AZD1222 vaccination. The gene calls are TRBV18 and TRBJ2-5, with 14 bases identical to TRBD2. CDR3 coding DNA: TGTGCCAGCTCACTAGGGACTAGCGGGGGCCAAGAGACCCAGTACTTC. It encodes CASSLGTSGGQETQYF.